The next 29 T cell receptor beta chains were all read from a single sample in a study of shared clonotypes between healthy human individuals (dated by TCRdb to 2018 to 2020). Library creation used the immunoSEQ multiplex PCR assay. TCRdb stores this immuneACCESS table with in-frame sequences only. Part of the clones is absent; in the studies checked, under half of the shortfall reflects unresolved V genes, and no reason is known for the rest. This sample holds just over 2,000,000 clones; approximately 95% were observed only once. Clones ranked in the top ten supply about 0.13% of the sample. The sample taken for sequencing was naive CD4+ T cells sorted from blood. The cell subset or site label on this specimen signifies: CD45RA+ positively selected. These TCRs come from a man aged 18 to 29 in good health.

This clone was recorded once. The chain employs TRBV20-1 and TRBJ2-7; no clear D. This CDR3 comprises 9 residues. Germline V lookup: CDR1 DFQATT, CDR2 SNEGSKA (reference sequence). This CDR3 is CRKPHEQYF. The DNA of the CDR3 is TGCAGAAAACCCCACGAGCAGTACTTC.

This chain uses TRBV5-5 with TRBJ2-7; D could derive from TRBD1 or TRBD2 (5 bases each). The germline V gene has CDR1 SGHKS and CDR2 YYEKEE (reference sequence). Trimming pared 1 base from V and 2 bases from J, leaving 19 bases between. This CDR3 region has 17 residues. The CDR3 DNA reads TGTGCCAGCAGCTTGACCCTTCCGGGACGGTTAACCTACGAGCAGTACTTC. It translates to CASSLTLPGRLTYEQYF.

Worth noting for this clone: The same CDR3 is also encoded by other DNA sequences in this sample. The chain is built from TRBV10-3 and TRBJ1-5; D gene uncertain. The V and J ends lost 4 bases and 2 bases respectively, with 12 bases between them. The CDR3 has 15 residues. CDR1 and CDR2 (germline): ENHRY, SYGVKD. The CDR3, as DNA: TGTGCCATCAGTGGCGGAAATGCGGGCAATCAGCCCCAGCATTTT. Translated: CAISGGNAGNQPQHF.

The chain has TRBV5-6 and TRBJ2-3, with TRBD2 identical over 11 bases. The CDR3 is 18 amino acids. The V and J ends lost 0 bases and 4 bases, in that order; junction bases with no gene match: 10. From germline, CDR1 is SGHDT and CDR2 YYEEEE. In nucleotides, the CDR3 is TGTGCCAGCAGCTTGGCCAATTGGGCTAGCGGGAGGCCAGATACGCAGTATTTT. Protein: CASSLANWASGRPDTQYF. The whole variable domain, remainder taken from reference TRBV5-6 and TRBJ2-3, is DAGVTQSPTHLIKTRGQQVTLRCSPKSGHDTVSWYQQALGQGPQFIFQYYEEEERQRGNFPDRFSGHQFPNYSSELNVNALLLGDSALYLCASSLANWASGRPDTQYFGPGTRLTVL.

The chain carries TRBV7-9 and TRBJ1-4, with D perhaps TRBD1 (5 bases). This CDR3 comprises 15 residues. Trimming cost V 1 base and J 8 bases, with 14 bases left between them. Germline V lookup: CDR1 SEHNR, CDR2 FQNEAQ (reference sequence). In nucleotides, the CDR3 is TGTGCCAGCAGCTTAGAAGGGGCAAGGAAAGAAAAACTGTTTTTT. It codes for CASSLEGARKEKLFF.

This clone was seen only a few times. The CDR3 loop is CAISELEANTEAFF. In nucleotides, the CDR3 is TGTGCCATCAGTGAGCTTGAGGCGAACACTGAAGCTTTCTTT. The chain employs TRBV10-3 and TRBJ1-1; D not certain. Germline-derived CDR1 and CDR2 are ENHRY and SYGVKD. Trimming took off 2 bases at V and 1 base at J, with 8 bases between the two ends. The CDR3 is 14 residues long.

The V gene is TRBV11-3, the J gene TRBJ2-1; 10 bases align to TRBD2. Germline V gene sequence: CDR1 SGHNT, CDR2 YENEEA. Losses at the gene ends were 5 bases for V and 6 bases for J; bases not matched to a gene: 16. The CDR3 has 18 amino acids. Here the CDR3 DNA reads TGTGCCAGCAGCACAGGAGGGGATTGGGCTAGCGGGAGCAATGAGCAGTTCTTC. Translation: CASSTGGDWASGSNEQFF.

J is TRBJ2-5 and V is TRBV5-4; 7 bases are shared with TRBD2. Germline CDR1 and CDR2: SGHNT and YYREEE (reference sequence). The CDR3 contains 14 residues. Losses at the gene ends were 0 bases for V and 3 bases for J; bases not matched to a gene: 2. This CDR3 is CASSLEGGEETQYF. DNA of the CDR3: TGTGCCAGCAGCTTGGAGGGAGGGGAAGAGACCCAGTACTTC.

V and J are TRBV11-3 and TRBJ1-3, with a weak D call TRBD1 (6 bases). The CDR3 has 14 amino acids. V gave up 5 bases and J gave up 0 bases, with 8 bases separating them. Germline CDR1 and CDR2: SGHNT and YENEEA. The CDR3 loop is CASSGQSSGNTIYF. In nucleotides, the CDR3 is TGTGCCAGCAGCGGACAGTCCTCTGGAAACACCATATATTTT.

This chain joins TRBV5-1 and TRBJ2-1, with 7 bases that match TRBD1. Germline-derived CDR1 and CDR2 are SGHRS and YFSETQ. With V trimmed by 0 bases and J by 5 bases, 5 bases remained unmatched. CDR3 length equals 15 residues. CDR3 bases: TGCGCCAGCAGCTTGGGACAGGGAGACCACAATGAGCAGTTCTTC. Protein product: CASSLGQGDHNEQFF.

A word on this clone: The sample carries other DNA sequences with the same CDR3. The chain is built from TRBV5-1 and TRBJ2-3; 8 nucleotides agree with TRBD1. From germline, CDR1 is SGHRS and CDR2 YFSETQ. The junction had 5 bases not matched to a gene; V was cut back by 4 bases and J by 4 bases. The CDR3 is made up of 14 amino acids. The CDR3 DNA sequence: TGCGCCAGCAGCCCAGGACAGGGCTCAGATACGCAGTATTTT. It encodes CASSPGQGSDTQYF.

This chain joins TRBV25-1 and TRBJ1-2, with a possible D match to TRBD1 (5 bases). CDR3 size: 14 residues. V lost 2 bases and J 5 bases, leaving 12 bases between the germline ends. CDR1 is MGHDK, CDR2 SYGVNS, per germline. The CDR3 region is CASSEGAGRYGYTF. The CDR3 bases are TGTGCCAGCAGTGAAGGGGCAGGCCGATATGGCTACACCTTC.

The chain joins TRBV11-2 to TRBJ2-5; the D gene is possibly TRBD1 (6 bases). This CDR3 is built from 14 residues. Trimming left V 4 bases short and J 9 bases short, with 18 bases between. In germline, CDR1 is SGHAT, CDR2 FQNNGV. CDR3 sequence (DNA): TGTGCCAGCAGCTCCCGGACAGAAAGTTCTTCCCAGTACTTC. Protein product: CASSSRTESSSQYF.

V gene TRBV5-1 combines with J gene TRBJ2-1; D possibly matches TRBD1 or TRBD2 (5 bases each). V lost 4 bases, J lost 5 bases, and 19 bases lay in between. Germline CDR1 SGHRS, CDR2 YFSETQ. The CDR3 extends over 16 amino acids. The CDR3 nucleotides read TGCGCCAGCAGCCTGGTTGAGGGCAGGGCGAACAATGAGCAGTTCTTC. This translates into CASSLVEGRANNEQFF.

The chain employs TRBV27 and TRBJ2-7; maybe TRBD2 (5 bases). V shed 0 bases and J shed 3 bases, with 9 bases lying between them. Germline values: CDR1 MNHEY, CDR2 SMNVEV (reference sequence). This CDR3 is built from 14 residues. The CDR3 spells CASSLSRELYEQYF. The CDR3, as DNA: TGTGCCAGCAGTTTATCGAGGGAGCTCTACGAGCAGTACTTC.

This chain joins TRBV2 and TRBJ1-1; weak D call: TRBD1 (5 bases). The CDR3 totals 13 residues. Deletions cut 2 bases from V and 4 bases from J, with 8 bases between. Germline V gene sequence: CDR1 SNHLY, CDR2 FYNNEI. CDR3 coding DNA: TGTGCCAGCAGTGAATGGGGGTCCACTGAAGCTTTCTTT. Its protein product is CASSEWGSTEAFF.

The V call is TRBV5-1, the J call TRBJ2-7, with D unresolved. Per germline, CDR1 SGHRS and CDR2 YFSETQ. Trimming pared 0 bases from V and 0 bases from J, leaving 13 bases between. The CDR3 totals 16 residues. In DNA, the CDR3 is TGCGCCAGCAGCTTGGGCGGCAGTTCTTTCTCCTACGAGCAGTACTTC. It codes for CASSLGGSSFSYEQYF.

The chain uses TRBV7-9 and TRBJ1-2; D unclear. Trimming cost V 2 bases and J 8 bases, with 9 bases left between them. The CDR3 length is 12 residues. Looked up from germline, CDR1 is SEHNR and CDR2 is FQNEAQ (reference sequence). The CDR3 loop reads CASSLILEGYTF. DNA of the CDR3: TGTGCCAGCAGCTTAATTCTAGAGGGCTACACCTTC. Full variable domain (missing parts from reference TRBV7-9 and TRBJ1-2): DTGVSQNPRHKITKRGQNVTFRCDPISEHNRLYWYRQTLGQGPEFLTYFQNEAQLEKSRLLSDRFSAERPKGSFSTLEIQRTEQGDSAMYLCASSLILEGYTFGSGTRLTVV.

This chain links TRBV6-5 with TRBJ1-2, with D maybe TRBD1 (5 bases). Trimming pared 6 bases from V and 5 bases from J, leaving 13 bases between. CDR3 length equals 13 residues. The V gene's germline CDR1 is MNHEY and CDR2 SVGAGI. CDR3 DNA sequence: TGTGCCAGCAGACCCGGACAAGCGTATGGCTACACCTTC. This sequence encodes CASRPGQAYGYTF.

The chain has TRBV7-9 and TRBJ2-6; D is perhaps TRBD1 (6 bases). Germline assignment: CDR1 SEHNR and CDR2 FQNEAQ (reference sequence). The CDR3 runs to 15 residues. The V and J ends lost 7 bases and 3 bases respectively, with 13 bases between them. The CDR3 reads CASIGTRYGANVLTF. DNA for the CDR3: TGTGCCAGCATAGGGACAAGATATGGGGCCAACGTCCTGACTTTC.

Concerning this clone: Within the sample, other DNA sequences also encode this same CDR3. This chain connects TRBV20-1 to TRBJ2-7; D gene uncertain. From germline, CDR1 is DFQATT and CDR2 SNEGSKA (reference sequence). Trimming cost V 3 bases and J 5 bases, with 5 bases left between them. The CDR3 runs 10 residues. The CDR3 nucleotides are TGCAGTGCTAGGCGTGACGAGCAGTACTTC. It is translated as CSARRDEQYF.

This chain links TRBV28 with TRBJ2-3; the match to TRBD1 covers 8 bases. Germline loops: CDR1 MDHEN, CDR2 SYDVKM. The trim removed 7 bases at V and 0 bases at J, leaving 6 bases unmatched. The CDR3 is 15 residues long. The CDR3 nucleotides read TGTGCCAGCACCCGGGACAGGCTTAGCACAGATACGCAGTATTTT. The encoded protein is CASTRDRLSTDTQYF.

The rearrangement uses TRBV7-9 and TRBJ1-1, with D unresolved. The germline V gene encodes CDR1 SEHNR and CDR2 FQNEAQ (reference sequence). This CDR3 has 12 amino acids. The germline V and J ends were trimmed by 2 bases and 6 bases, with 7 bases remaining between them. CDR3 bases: TGTGCCAGCAGCTTAATAGAATCTGAAGCTTTCTTT. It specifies CASSLIESEAFF.

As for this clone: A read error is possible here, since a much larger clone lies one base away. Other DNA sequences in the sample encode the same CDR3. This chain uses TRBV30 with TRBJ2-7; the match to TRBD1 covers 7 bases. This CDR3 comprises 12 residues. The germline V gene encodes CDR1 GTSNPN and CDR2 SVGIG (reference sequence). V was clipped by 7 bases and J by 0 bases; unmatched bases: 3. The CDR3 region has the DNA TGTGCCTCCGGACAGGACTCCTACGAGCAGTACTTC. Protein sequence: CASGQDSYEQYF. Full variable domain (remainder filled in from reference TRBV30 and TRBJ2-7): SQTIHQWPATLVQPVGSPLSLECTVEGTSNPNLYWYRQAAGRGLQLLFYSVGIGQISSEVPQNLSASRPQDRQFILSSKKLLLSDSGFYLCASGQDSYEQYFGPGTRLTVT.

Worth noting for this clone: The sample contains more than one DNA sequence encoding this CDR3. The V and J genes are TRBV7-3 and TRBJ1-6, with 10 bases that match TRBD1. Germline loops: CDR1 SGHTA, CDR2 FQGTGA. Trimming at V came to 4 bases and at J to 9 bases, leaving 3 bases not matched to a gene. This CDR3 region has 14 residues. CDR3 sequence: CASSSGTGVSPLHF. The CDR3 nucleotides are TGTGCCAGCAGCTCCGGGACAGGGGTTTCACCCCTCCACTTT.

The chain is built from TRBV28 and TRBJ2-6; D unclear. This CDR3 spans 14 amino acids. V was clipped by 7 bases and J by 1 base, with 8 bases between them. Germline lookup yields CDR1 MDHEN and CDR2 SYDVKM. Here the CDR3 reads CASTPGSGANVLTF. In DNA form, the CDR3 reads TGTGCCAGCACCCCCGGGTCTGGGGCCAACGTCCTGACTTTC.

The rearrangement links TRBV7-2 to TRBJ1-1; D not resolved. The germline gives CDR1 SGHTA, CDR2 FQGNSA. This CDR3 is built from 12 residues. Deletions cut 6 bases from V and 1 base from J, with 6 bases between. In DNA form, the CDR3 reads TGTGCCAGCAGATGGGGGAACACTGAAGCTTTCTTT. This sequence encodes CASRWGNTEAFF.

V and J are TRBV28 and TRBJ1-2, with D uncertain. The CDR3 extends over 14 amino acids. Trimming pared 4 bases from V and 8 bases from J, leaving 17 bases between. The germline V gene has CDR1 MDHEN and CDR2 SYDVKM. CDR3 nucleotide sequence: TGTGCCAGCAGTTCAACCGGACGGTCCCGGGGCTACACCTTC. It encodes CASSSTGRSRGYTF.

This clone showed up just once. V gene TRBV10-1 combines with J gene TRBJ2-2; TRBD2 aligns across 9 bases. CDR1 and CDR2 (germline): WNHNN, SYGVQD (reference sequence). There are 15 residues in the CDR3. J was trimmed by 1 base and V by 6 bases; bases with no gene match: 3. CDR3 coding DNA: TGCGCCAGCAGCGGCGGGAGGGAGAACACCGGGGAGCTGTTTTTT. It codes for CASSGGRENTGELFF.